A selection of T cell receptor beta chains follows, all from one sample in a study of blood T cell repertoires in COVID-19. Repertoires were generated with immunoSEQ multiplex PCR, while TCRdb's copy carries only in-frame clones and drops some. Counted here are 25,000 to 30,000 clones, approximately 88% occurring once; the ten biggest clones make up less than 3%. Input material: peripheral blood. The source is a human donor in a cohort sampled during active COVID-19. Each CDR3 is given with its conserved first and last residue. D genes are given only for firm matches. Rows may omit the clone size; those that give it use once, few, many or a size class.

16	TRBJ2-5	TRBD2	.	TRBV7-9	TGTGCCAGCAGCTTAGCCTCGCGGGGGACCCAAGAGACCCAGTACTTC	CASSLASRGTQETQYF
18	TRBJ1-1	TRBD1	.	TRBV10-2	TGCGCCAGCAGCTATTCGGGACAGGGGGTCTCCCCGAACACTGAAGCTTTCTTT	CASSYSGQGVSPNTEAFF
15	TRBJ2-7	.	.	TRBV5-1	TGCGCCAGCAGCTTGGGTGGACTAAGCTCCTACGAGCAGTACTTC	CASSLGGLSSYEQYF
16	TRBJ1-2	TRBD1	once	TRBV15	TGTGCCACCAGCACTCGACAGGGCCTTCGGCTCTATGGCTACACCTTC	CATSTRQGLRLYGYTF
12	TRBJ1-2	.	few	TRBV12-3/TRBV12-4	TGTGCCAGCAGCGTAGAAAACTATGGCTACACCTTC	CASSVENYGYTF
19	TRBJ1-2	.	.	TRBV9	TGTGCCAGCTCGCGTGTTCAGGCCGGGGAATTTAACCTTAACTATGGCTACACCTTC	CASSRVQAGEFNLNYGYTF
14	TRBJ1-5	TRBD1	.	TRBV6-5	TGTGCCAGCAGTCCTGGACAGGGTACTCAGCCCCAGCATTTT	CASSPGQGTQPQHF
16	TRBJ1-2	TRBD1	.	TRBV5-1	TGCGCCAGCAGCGAGTCCTTTAGGGGGCAGACCTATGGCTACACCTTC	CASSESFRGQTYGYTF
14	TRBJ1-2	.	.	TRBV2	TGTGCCAGCAGGGAATTACAGATTCTCTATGGCTACACCTTC	CASRELQILYGYTF
14	TRBJ2-7	.	.	TRBV6-2/TRBV6-3	TGTGCCAGCAGTTTAACCAGAGGTACCTACGAGCAGTACTTC	CASSLTRGTYEQYF
16	TRBJ2-3	.	.	TRBV13	TGTGCCAGCAGCTTAGTCGGGGGGCCCGTCACAGATACGCAGTATTTT	CASSLVGGPVTDTQYF
14	TRBJ1-5	.	once	TRBV5-4	TGTGCCAGCAGCTTGGCCTTCAGCGATCAGCCCCAGCATTTT	CASSLAFSDQPQHF
16	TRBJ1-2	.	.	TRBV30	TGTGCTTCATCCCAAGGGGCAGGGGTTTATGACTATGGCTACACCTTC	CASSQGAGVYDYGYTF
15	TRBJ1-5	.	.	TRBV6-1	TGTGCCAGCAGTGAAGCTCGGGGGGCGGGACAGCCCCAGCATTTT	CASSEARGAGQPQHF
12	TRBJ1-6	.	.	TRBV19	TGTGCCAGTACCCCAGGGGAATCACCCCTCCACTTT	CASTPGESPLHF
19	TRBJ1-4	.	once	TRBV4-3	TGCGCCAGCAGCCAAGAGGCGGCGACGATTCTCAGACGGGGGGAAAAACTGTTTTTT	CASSQEAATILRRGEKLFF
14	TRBJ2-1	TRBD2	.	TRBV10-3	TGTGCCATCAGTGAGCTAGCGGGCTACAATGAGCAGTTCTTC	CAISELAGYNEQFF
13	TRBJ2-2	.	.	TRBV12-3/TRBV12-4	TGTGCCAGCATCATCCAGGACACCGGGGAGCTGTTTTTT	CASIIQDTGELFF
13	TRBJ2-7	TRBD1	.	TRBV6-1	TGTGCCAGCAGTGAATCCACCGGGACAGGGGAATACTTC	CASSESTGTGEYF
16	TRBJ2-5	TRBD2	.	TRBV19	TGTGCCAGTAGTTCCGGGACTAGCGGGGGTCGAGGGACCCAGTACTTC	CASSSGTSGGRGTQYF
14	TRBJ2-1	TRBD2	.	TRBV5-1	TGCGCCAGCAGCTTTAGCGGGGGGGCAGATGAGCAGTTCTTC	CASSFSGGADEQFF
14	TRBJ1-6	.	.	TRBV6-2/TRBV6-3	TGTGCCAGCAGTTACTGGCAGGTTGGGCCACCCCTCCACTTT	CASSYWQVGPPLHF
15	TRBJ1-2	.	.	TRBV9	TGTGCCAGCAGCGTAGAAGACAGTCTCCTCTATGGCTACACCTTC	CASSVEDSLLYGYTF
15	TRBJ1-1	.	.	TRBV15	TGTGCCACCAGCCCTCCCGGGGGCGGGAGAACTGAAGCTTTCTTT	CATSPPGGGRTEAFF
13	TRBJ1-2	.	.	TRBV12-5	TGTGCTAGTCGGGGGGTCGCTAACTATGGCTACACCTTC	CASRGVANYGYTF
13	TRBJ2-5	TRBD2	once	TRBV5-1	TGCGCCAGCAGCTTCGGGAGGGGAGAGACCCAGTACTTC	CASSFGRGETQYF
15	TRBJ1-3	TRBD1	.	TRBV3-1/TRBV3-2	TGTGCCAGCAGCCAATACAGGGGCGGAAGAAACACCATATATTTT	CASSQYRGGRNTIYF
15	TRBJ2-2	TRBD2	.	TRBV2	TGTGCCAGCAGCCCGTCGGGGGGGGGCACCGGGGAGCTGTTTTTT	CASSPSGGGTGELFF
11	TRBJ2-7	.	.	TRBV12-3/TRBV12-4	TGTGCCAGCAGCCTCGTTTACGAGCAGTACTTC	CASSLVYEQYF
16	TRBJ2-7	.	.	TRBV18	TGTGCCAGCTCATCAAGCGTGAGAGACAGCAACTACGAGCAGTACTTC	CASSSSVRDSNYEQYF
16	TRBJ2-7	TRBD2	.	TRBV15	TGTGCCACCAGCAGAGGGATTGGGACTAGCGCCTACGAGCAGTACTTC	CATSRGIGTSAYEQYF
14	TRBJ2-7	.	.	TRBV7-2	TGTGCCAGCAGCTTCAGACAGATCTCCTACGAGCAGTACTTC	CASSFRQISYEQYF
13	TRBJ1-2	.	.	TRBV4-3	TGCGCCAGCAGTCGACAGCTTCTCTATGGCTACACCTTC	CASSRQLLYGYTF
13	TRBJ2-5	.	.	TRBV5-1	TGCGCCAGCGGCACAGAAACTCAAGAGACCCAGTACTTC	CASGTETQETQYF
14	TRBJ1-1	.	once	TRBV9	TGTGCCAGCAGCGTAGAAGGAGGGGATGGTGAAGCTTTCTTT	CASSVEGGDGEAFF
13	TRBJ2-2	.	.	TRBV2	TGTGCCAGCAGTGAACCGGGAACCGGGGAGCTGTTTTTT	CASSEPGTGELFF
16	TRBJ2-2	.	.	TRBV18	TGTGCCAGCTCACCTCAACGGGTTGTTGCCACCGGGGAGCTGTTTTTT	CASSPQRVVATGELFF
13	TRBJ2-7	.	.	TRBV3-1/TRBV3-2	TGTGCCAGCAGCCAAGGGGCAACCTACGAGCAGTACTTC	CASSQGATYEQYF
12	TRBJ2-7	TRBD1	.	TRBV6-5	TGTGCCAGCAGGCGACAGGGGGGCGAGCAGTACTTC	CASRRQGGEQYF
13	TRBJ1-1	.	.	TRBV3-1/TRBV3-2	TGTGCCAGCAGCCAAGATCGGAGCACTGAAGCTTTCTTT	CASSQDRSTEAFF
13	TRBJ2-1	TRBD2	.	TRBV29-1	TGCAGCGCGGCGTGGGAGGGCTCAAATGAGCAGTTCTTC	CSAAWEGSNEQFF
13	TRBJ1-1	.	.	TRBV6-5	TGTGCCAGCAAAACCGCACGGGAGTCCAAAGCTTTCTTT	CASKTARESKAFF
13	TRBJ2-7	TRBD1	.	TRBV18	TGTGCCAGCTCACTCCGGACAGGGGACGAGCAGTACTTC	CASSLRTGDEQYF
13	TRBJ2-1	.	.	TRBV30	TGTGCCTGGAGTCGGGACACCAACGGTGAGCAGTTCTTC	CAWSRDTNGEQFF
17	TRBJ1-1	TRBD1	once	TRBV19	TGTGCCAGTAGTATCGGGACAGGACGGGCGGTGAACACTGAAGCTTTCTTT	CASSIGTGRAVNTEAFF
16	TRBJ1-4	.	once	TRBV12-5	TGTGCTAGTGGTTTGCTCTACCGGAGCTTGGGTGAAAAACTGTTTTTT	CASGLLYRSLGEKLFF
14	TRBJ2-2	.	.	TRBV3-1/TRBV3-2	TGTGCCAGCAGCTCAGAGCGGGTTAACGGGGAGCTGTTTTTT	CASSSERVNGELFF
17	TRBJ1-6	.	.	TRBV11-2	TGTGCCAGCAGCTTAGCCCCGGGGGGGAAGATAGTTTCACCCCTCCACTTT	CASSLAPGGKIVSPLHF
13	TRBJ2-3	.	.	TRBV7-2	TGTGCCAGTGGGTGGGCAGAAGTTGATACGCAGTATTTT	CASGWAEVDTQYF
15	TRBJ1-2	.	.	TRBV7-2	TGTGCCAGCAGTCCAGGGGCACCTCCTAACTATGGCTACACCTTC	CASSPGAPPNYGYTF
13	TRBJ2-2	.	.	TRBV3-1/TRBV3-2	TGTGCCAGCAGCCTCCAGGGGACCGGGGAGCTGTTTTTT	CASSLQGTGELFF
14	TRBJ2-1	TRBD2	.	TRBV11-2	TGTGCCAGCAGCTTTCAGCGGGAGTACAATGAGCAGTTCTTC	CASSFQREYNEQFF
21	TRBJ2-4	.	.	TRBV19	TGTGCCAGTAGCCGGGACCCCAACCTCGGACGGGGGAGCTTAGCCAAAAACATTCAGTACTTC	CASSRDPNLGRGSLAKNIQYF